These 22 T cell receptor beta chains were all obtained from the same sample, sequenced in a study of regulatory T cells in long-lasting Graves disease. Building of the TCR beta libraries involved iRepertoire HTBI primers and Arm-PCR of CDR3 regions. TCRdb processed the multiplex PCR reads anew with MiXCR; each CDR3 protein has one entry. The sample lists hundreds of thousands of distinct CDR3 sequences; 20% were seen once. This sample's time point: persistent/refractory GD, antithyroid drugs over 5 years with positive TRAb. The authors made the TCR library using RNA they extracted from PBMCs. The sequenced sample was peripheral blood mononuclear cells (PBMCs), obtained when the disease was refractory, from a patient treated with antithyroid drugs. These receptors were taken from a female donor with Graves disease.

This clonotype has ten or more counts. This chain joins TRBV28 and TRBJ1-2; 8 nucleotides line up with TRBD1. Looked up from germline, CDR1 is MDHEN and CDR2 is SYDVKM. This CDR3 is built from 13 residues. Germline trimming cut 1 base from V and 8 bases from J; bases unmatched to any gene: 3. The CDR3 loop is CASSLYRQGGYTF. The CDR3 DNA reads as TGTGCCAGCAGTTTATACAGACAGGGGGGCTACACCTTC.

The rearrangement links TRBV2 to TRBJ2-3; D unclear. The V and J ends lost 2 bases and 4 bases respectively, with 10 bases between them. The CDR3 has 14 residues. Germline V gives CDR1 SNHLY, CDR2 FYNNEI. The CDR3 DNA is TGTGCCAGCAGTGAATTTTCGGCTCCAGATACGCAGTATTTT. Translating gives CASSEFSAPDTQYF.

This clonotype has a count of ten or more. CDR3 DNA sequence: TGTGCCAGCAAGAAGGACAGGGACACTGAAGCTTTCTTT. Its translation is CASKKDRDTEAFF. The genes are TRBV2 and TRBJ1-1; 8 positions match TRBD1. The ends lost 7 bases at V and 3 bases at J; junction bases unmatched: 4. From germline, CDR1 is SNHLY and CDR2 FYNNEI. This CDR3 contains 13 residues.

Concerning this clonotype itself: As the CDR3 is not closed by the conserved phenylalanine or tryptophan, this likely results from a read error. The CDR3: CASRQSGTGSNEQYL. In nucleotides, the CDR3 is TGTGCCAGCAGACAGTCCGGGACAGGGTCCAACGAGCAGTACCTC. The J gene is TRBJ2-7, the V gene TRBV6-1; TRBD1 matches at 9 bases. The CDR3 runs 15 residues. The V and J ends lost 6 bases and 5 bases, in that order; junction bases with no gene match: 11. CDR1 and CDR2 from the germline V gene are MNHNS and SASEGT.

This clonotype occurred a few times. The chain links TRBV4-3 to TRBJ2-2; D gene ambiguous. V dropped 2 bases and J dropped 7 bases, with 8 bases sitting between them. The CDR3 contains 13 residues. Germline assignment: CDR1 LGHNA and CDR2 YSLEER. CDR3 amino acids: CASSQFSVGELFF. DNA for the CDR3: TGCGCCAGCAGCCAATTTAGTGTCGGGGAGCTGTTTTTT.

Ten or more counts support this clonotype. V and J are TRBV28 and TRBJ2-7; 11 bases are a match to TRBD2. Per germline, CDR1 MDHEN and CDR2 SYDVKM. This CDR3 is 14 amino acids long. V was pared by 6 bases and J by 5 bases, with 6 bases of the junction left unmatched. CDR3 residues: CASSLAGGPHEQYF. The CDR3 DNA follows: TGTGCCAGCAGCTTAGCGGGAGGGCCCCACGAGCAGTACTTC.

Ten or more counts support this clonotype. The rearrangement uses TRBV6-5 and TRBJ2-7; D remains ambiguous. The V end lost 2 bases, the J end lost 0 bases, and 8 bases lay between the germline ends. Germline lookup yields CDR1 MNHEY and CDR2 SVGAGI. This CDR3 region has 14 residues. CDR3 in amino acids: CASSYPGASYEQYF. Written as DNA, the CDR3 is TGTGCCAGCAGTTACCCGGGCGCCTCCTACGAGCAGTACTTC.

Many counts were recorded for this clonotype. The chain carries TRBV12-3 or TRBV12-4 and TRBJ1-2, with D hard to call. The ends were cut back, 0 bases at V and 6 bases at J, with 20 bases in the middle. The CDR3 sequence is 17 residues long. The CDR3 loop is CASSLARYGRSSDGYTF. DNA for the CDR3: TGTGCCAGCAGTTTAGCGCGGTATGGCCGCTCTTCAGATGGCTACACCTTC.

This clonotype was seen ten or more times. The CDR3: CASSRNSNQPQHF. CDR3 in DNA: TGTGCCAGCAGCCGGAATAGCAATCAGCCCCAGCATTTT. The chain uses TRBV6-1 and TRBJ1-5; D remains ambiguous. The CDR3 is 13 amino acids. From germline, CDR1 is MNHNS and CDR2 SASEGT. V was shortened by 6 bases and J by 0 bases, with 6 bases between the two germline ends.

This clonotype was picked up one time. The rearrangement links TRBV7-2 to TRBJ1-6; D is undetermined. Per the germline V gene, CDR1 is SGHTA and CDR2 is FQGNSA. Trimming took off 0 bases at V and 13 bases at J, with 7 bases between the two ends. This CDR3 contains 12 residues. CDR3 DNA sequence: TGTGCCAGCAGCTTAGCGCTAGGTCCCCTCCACTTT. This translates into CASSLALGPLHF.

The chain couples TRBV24-1 to TRBJ2-3; D gene ambiguous. The CDR3 sequence is 14 residues long. V lost 7 bases to trimming and J lost 1 base, with 11 bases between them. Germline loops: CDR1 KGHDR, CDR2 SFDVKD. CDR3 sequence (DNA): TGTGCCACCAGCGCCCCTGGGGGCACAGATACGCAGTATTTT. Its protein product is CATSAPGGTDTQYF.

This clonotype was observed at least ten times. The chain joins TRBV12-3 or TRBV12-4 to TRBJ2-5; 14 nucleotides line up with TRBD2. The V gene end was trimmed by 4 bases and the J gene end by 5 bases; junction bases not matched to a gene: 9. The CDR3 consists of 17 residues. This chain's CDR3 is CASSSGLAGVMSETQYF. Written as DNA, the CDR3 is TGTGCCAGCAGTTCGGGACTAGCGGGAGTGATGTCGGAGACCCAGTACTTC.

At least ten counts were recorded for this clonotype. The rearrangement uses TRBV28 and TRBJ2-7; 12 bases fit TRBD1. Germline lookup yields CDR1 MDHEN and CDR2 SYDVKM. The CDR3 extends over 14 amino acids. Trimming cost V 6 bases and J 4 bases; bases outside gene matches: 4. CDR3 residues: CASSGTGGGYEQYF. The CDR3 DNA reads TGTGCCAGCAGCGGGACAGGGGGCGGGTACGAGCAGTACTTC.

A few counts support this clonotype. V usage is TRBV7-2 and J usage is TRBJ2-5; 10 bases match TRBD1. The CDR3 contains 17 residues. Germline V gene data show CDR1 as SGHTA and CDR2 as FQGNSA. V was pared by 4 bases and J by 0 bases, with 8 bases of the junction left unmatched. The CDR3 loop reads CASSSPGQGRYQETQYF. Here the CDR3 DNA reads TGTGCCAGCAGCTCCCCGGGACAGGGGAGATACCAAGAGACCCAGTACTTC.

This clonotype was counted many times. The genes are TRBV29-1 and TRBJ2-2, with D uncertain. Per the germline V gene, CDR1 is SQVTM and CDR2 is ANQGSEA. CDR3 length: 13 residues. V lost 1 base, J lost 0 bases, and 3 bases lay in between. The CDR3 DNA is TGCAGCGTTGAAGGGCCGAACACCGGGGAGCTGTTTTTT. Protein: CSVEGPNTGELFF.

This clonotype was picked up a small number of times. This rearrangement joins TRBV20-1 to TRBJ2-7; D may correspond to TRBD1 or TRBD2 (6 bases each). Trimming took off 3 bases at V and 5 bases at J, with 11 bases between the two ends. The CDR3 consists of 12 residues. Looked up from germline, CDR1 is DFQATT and CDR2 is SNEGSKA (reference sequence). CDR3 loop: CSARLGGNEQYF. The CDR3 DNA reads TGCAGTGCTAGGTTGGGGGGCAACGAGCAGTACTTC.

This clonotype was seen only a few times. V is TRBV6-1 and J is TRBJ2-7, with D possibly being TRBD1 (6 bases). CDR3 size: 12 residues. CDR1 and CDR2 (germline): MNHNS, SASEGT. Trimming took off 4 bases at V and 3 bases at J, with 7 bases between the two ends. The CDR3 nucleotides read TGTGCCAGCAGTGTGGGACACTACGAGCAGTACTTC. Protein sequence: CASSVGHYEQYF.

This clonotype was found many times. The CDR3 here is CASSPRVTNSYEQYF. In nucleotides, the CDR3 is TGTGCCAGCAGCCCGAGGGTAACGAATTCCTACGAGCAGTACTTC. V gene TRBV11-2 combines with J gene TRBJ2-7, with D possibly matching TRBD2 (5 bases). In germline, CDR1 is SGHAT, CDR2 FQNNGV. V was cut by 5 bases and J by 1 base, with 15 bases left in between. The CDR3 runs to 15 residues. Full variable domain (missing parts from reference TRBV11-2 and TRBJ2-7): EAGVAQSPRYKIIEKRQSVAFWCNPISGHATLYWYQQILGQGPKLLIQFQNNGVVDDSQLPKDRFSAERLKGVDSTLKIQPAKLEDSAVYLCASSPRVTNSYEQYFGPGTRLTVT.

This clonotype was observed many times. This chain joins TRBV29-1 and TRBJ2-7; 9 nucleotides line up with TRBD1. There are 12 residues in the CDR3. The ends lost 6 bases at V and 4 bases at J; junction bases unmatched: 4. CDR1 SQVTM and CDR2 ANQGSEA come from the germline V gene. This CDR3 is CSVGDRGYEQYF. In DNA, the CDR3 is TGCAGCGTCGGCGACAGGGGGTACGAGCAGTACTTC.

This clonotype has more than one count but fewer than ten. Relative to the germline gene, one junction end is altered; a read error may explain this. The CDR3 DNA follows: TGTGCCAGCAGCGTAGGGGTAGGGGAAGGGGAGACCCAGTACTTC. Protein product: CASSVGVGEGETQYF. The chain links TRBV5-1 to TRBJ2-5, with D tentatively TRBD1 (5 bases). Germline assignment: CDR1 SGHRS and CDR2 YFSETQ. This CDR3 has 15 amino acids.

This rearrangement joins TRBV6-1 to TRBJ2-3, with a possible D match to TRBD2 (5 bases). Trimming removed 7 bases from V and 0 bases from J, with 14 bases in between. CDR1 and CDR2 (germline): MNHNS, SASEGT. The CDR3 consists of 15 residues. CDR3 bases: TGTGCCAGCACTAAAGCGGTTTCTAGCACAGATACGCAGTATTTT. Its protein product is CASTKAVSSTDTQYF.

The gene calls are TRBV20-1 and TRBJ2-2; D perhaps matches TRBD1 (6 bases). With 5 bases removed from V and 1 base from J, the gap between germline ends came to 11 bases. This CDR3 contains 14 residues. CDR1 and CDR2 from the germline V gene are DFQATT and SNEGSKA (reference sequence). CDR3 nucleotide sequence: TGCAGTGCTCAAGGCAGGGGGAACACCGGGGAGCTGTTTTTT. It yields the protein CSAQGRGNTGELFF.